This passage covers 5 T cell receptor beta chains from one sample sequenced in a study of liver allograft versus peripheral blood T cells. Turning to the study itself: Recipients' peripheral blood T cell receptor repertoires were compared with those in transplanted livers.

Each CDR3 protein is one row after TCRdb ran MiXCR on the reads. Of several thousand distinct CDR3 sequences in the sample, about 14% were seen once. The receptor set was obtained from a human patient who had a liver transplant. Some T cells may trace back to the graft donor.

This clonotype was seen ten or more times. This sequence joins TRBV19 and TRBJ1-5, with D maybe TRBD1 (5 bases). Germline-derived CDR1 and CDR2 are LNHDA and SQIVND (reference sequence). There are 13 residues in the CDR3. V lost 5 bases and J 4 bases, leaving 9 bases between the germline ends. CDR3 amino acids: CASSGTGNQPQHF. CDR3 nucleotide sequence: TGTGCCAGTAGTGGAACAGGTAATCAGCCCCAGCATTTT.

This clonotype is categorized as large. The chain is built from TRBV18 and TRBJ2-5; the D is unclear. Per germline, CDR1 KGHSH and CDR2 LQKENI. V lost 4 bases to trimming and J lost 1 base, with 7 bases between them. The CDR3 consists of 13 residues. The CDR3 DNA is TGTGCCAGCTCACAAGGTGTCCAAGAGACCCAGTACTTC. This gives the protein CASSQGVQETQYF.

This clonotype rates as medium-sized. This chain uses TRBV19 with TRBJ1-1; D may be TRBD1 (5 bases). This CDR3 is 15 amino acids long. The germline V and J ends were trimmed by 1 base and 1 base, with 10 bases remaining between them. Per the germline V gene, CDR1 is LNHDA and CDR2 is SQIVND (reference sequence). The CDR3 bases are TGTGCCAGTAGTATAGCCCAGACAGAGAACACTGAAGCTTTCTTT. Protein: CASSIAQTENTEAFF.

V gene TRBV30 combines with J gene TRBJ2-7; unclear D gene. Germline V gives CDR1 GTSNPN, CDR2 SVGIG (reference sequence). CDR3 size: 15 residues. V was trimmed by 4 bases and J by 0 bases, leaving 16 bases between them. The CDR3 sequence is CAWTPGKVVSYEQYF. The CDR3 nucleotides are TGTGCCTGGACCCCCGGAAAGGTTGTCTCCTACGAGCAGTACTTC. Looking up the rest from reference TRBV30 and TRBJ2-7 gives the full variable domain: SQTIHQWPATLVQPVGSPLSLECTVEGTSNPNLYWYRQAAGRGLQLLFYSVGIGQISSEVPQNLSASRPQDRQFILSSKKLLLSDSGFYLCAWTPGKVVSYEQYFGPGTRLTVT.

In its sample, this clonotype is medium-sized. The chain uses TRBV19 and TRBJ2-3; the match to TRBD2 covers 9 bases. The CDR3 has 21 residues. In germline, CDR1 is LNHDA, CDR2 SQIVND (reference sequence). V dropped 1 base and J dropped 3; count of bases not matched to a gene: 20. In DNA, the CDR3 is TGTGCCAGTAGTATAGGCGCCATAAGGTCGGGGCTAGCGGGGACAACAGATACGCAGTATTTT. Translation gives CASSIGAIRSGLAGTTDTQYF.